The present entry profiles one T cell receptor (beta chain) with its context. As processed by the authors: Amplified reference gene primers provided the basis for estimating nucleated cell counts. Profiled with immunoSEQ multiplex PCR; TCRdb holds only in-frame clones, not every one. The DNA was the basis for D and trimming; V, J and clone size are from that table. Here the sample spans 240,000 or so clones, approximately 80% being singletons. The ends were cut back, 2 bases at V and 0 bases at J, with 7 bases in the middle. CDR1 is LNHDA and CDR2 is SQIVND in the germline V gene (reference sequence). The CDR3 consists of 15 residues. The data were obtained in a study of blood T cell repertoires in COVID-19. Study-wide context: Italy, Spain and the United States were the sources of the convalescent and acute COVID-19 samples. From T cells, B-cell-depleted T cells, or PBMCs came the material, which was cDNA or gDNA.

Sequencing input: peripheral blood. The J gene is TRBJ2-2, the V gene TRBV19; D remains unclear. The source is a woman older than 75 with acute or convalescent COVID-19. This CDR3 is CASSIYLTNTGELFF. CDR3 in DNA: TGTGCCAGTAGTATATACCTAACGAACACCGGGGAGCTGTTTTTT.